This T cell receptor (beta chain) was retrieved from a study of blood T cells in healthy people across ages. Broader study findings: Whereas aged donors had fewer naive CD4+ cells, long-lived donors had more of them and higher diversity.

With respect to this clonotype: Its antigen remains unidentified.

It was with a sample-barcoded 5' primer and a J-beta primer mix that a second PCR of roughly 7 to 12 cycles was run. Each cDNA molecule was tagged by a template-switch adaptor that had 12 random nucleotides. TCRdb reprocessed the 5' RACE reads with MiXCR, giving one entry per CDR3 protein. The sample lists more than 650,000 distinct CDR3 sequences, approximately 55% seen once, with roughly two fifths in the top ten. This CDR3 has 16 residues. J was trimmed by 11 bases and V by 7 bases; bases with no gene match: 19. Germline values: CDR1 MNHNS, CDR2 SASEGT. Specimen: blood. The V call is TRBV6-1, the J call TRBJ2-5, with 10 bases aligning to TRBD2. The origin of this receptor is a man older than 75 in good health. The CDR3 loop is CASTSGSLGPGNEQYF. Here the CDR3 DNA reads TGTGCCAGCACTAGCGGGAGTCTGGGCCCCGGCAATGAGCAGTACTTC.